One and the same sample provided the 20 T cell receptor beta chains below, sequenced in a study of OX40 agonist ivuxolimab in advanced cancers. Sequencing used immunoSEQ multiplex PCR; TCRdb keeps in-frame clones, though not all of them. Altogether 85,000 to 130,000 clones are present, 90% being singletons, with the ten largest covering 0.4% to 0.6%. This material consisted of CD4+ or CD8+ T cells sorted from blood, taken in a trial of the OX40 agonist ivuxolimab. These receptors were obtained from an adult with an advanced solid tumor such as melanoma, head and neck, liver or kidney cancer.

This chain uses TRBV6-4 with TRBJ1-1; D is unclear. Trimming took 4 bases from V and 1 from J, leaving 10 bases between them. This CDR3 region has 14 residues. The germline gives CDR1 MRHNA, CDR2 SNTAGT. CDR3 residues: CASSANGRNTEAFF. The CDR3 DNA sequence: TGTGCCAGCAGTGCCAACGGCAGGAACACTGAAGCTTTCTTT.

This clone occurred once. This chain connects TRBV5-1 to TRBJ1-1; maybe TRBD1 (5 bases). From germline, CDR1 is SGHRS and CDR2 YFSETQ. V lost 4 bases and J lost 2, with 15 bases in between. The CDR3 covers 15 residues. CDR3 loop: CASSRTGRQNTEAFF. CDR3 in DNA: TGCGCCAGCAGCCGTACGGGACGGCAAAACACTGAAGCTTTCTTT.

The chain combines TRBV19 with TRBJ1-2; D is uncertain. Looked up from germline, CDR1 is LNHDA and CDR2 is SQIVND (reference sequence). V lost 3 bases to trimming and J lost 5 bases, with 13 bases between them. The CDR3 sequence is 14 residues long. The CDR3 is CASSIESRYYGYTF. The CDR3 DNA follows: TGTGCCAGTAGTATTGAGTCCAGGTATTATGGCTACACCTTC.

A single count supports this clone. This chain connects TRBV28 to TRBJ2-2, with TRBD2 as a possible D gene (5 bases). The CDR3 runs to 14 residues. V was clipped by 6 bases and J by 4 bases, with 12 bases between them. The germline CDR1 and CDR2 sequences are MDHEN and SYDVKM. CDR3 amino acids: CASRKRGFTGELFF. CDR3 nucleotide sequence: TGTGCCAGCAGGAAAAGAGGGTTCACCGGGGAGCTGTTTTTT.

The rearrangement uses TRBV7-9 and TRBJ2-7; weak D call: TRBD1 (5 bases). V was shortened by 5 bases and J by 1 base, with 15 bases between the two germline ends. Germline CDR1 is SEHNR and CDR2 is FQNEAQ (reference sequence). The CDR3 length is 15 residues. CDR3 residues: CASSPTWGVSYEQYF. CDR3 DNA sequence: TGTGCCAGCAGCCCAACCTGGGGCGTTTCCTACGAGCAGTACTTC.

V usage is TRBV9 and J usage is TRBJ2-7; 8 bases are shared with TRBD1. In germline, CDR1 is SGDLS, CDR2 YYNGEE. Trimming cost V 2 bases and J 5 bases; bases outside gene matches: 12. There are 16 residues in the CDR3. The CDR3 loop is CASSVSSRGPLNEQYF. The CDR3 DNA follows: TGTGCCAGCAGCGTCTCCTCCAGGGGGCCTCTAAACGAGCAGTACTTC.

This chain uses TRBV7-9 with TRBJ2-1; D is possibly TRBD1 (5 bases). The V gene lost 1 base and the J gene lost 9 bases, with 16 bases spanning the gap. CDR1 SEHNR and CDR2 FQNEAQ come from the germline V gene (reference sequence). The CDR3 contains 15 residues. The CDR3 loop is CASSLVRPQAPEQFF. The CDR3, as DNA: TGTGCCAGCAGCTTAGTCCGGCCACAGGCACCTGAGCAGTTCTTC.

The chain links TRBV5-1 to TRBJ2-3; the D call may be TRBD1 or TRBD2 (5 bases each). Germline CDR1 reads SGHRS; CDR2 reads YFSETQ. The CDR3 covers 13 residues. Trimming took 7 bases from V and 1 from J, leaving 10 bases between them. CDR3 nucleotides: TGCGCCAGCGGGGCGGAGGGCACAGATACGCAGTATTTT. It encodes CASGAEGTDTQYF.

The chain couples TRBV10-1 to TRBJ2-3; possible D gene TRBD1, 6 bases. V lost 6 bases to trimming and J lost 0 bases, with 10 bases between them. The CDR3 runs 14 residues. Germline CDR1 is WNHNN and CDR2 is SYGVQD (reference sequence). The CDR3 loop is CASSRDTSTDTQYF. In nucleotides, the CDR3 is TGCGCCAGCAGCCGGGACACAAGCACAGATACGCAGTATTTT.

V gene TRBV15 combines with J gene TRBJ2-3; TRBD1 matches at 10 bases. The germline V gene encodes CDR1 LNHNV and CDR2 YYDKDF (reference sequence). This CDR3 contains 15 residues. After removal of 5 bases from V and 5 bases from J, the junction contained 7 bases not matched to a gene. CDR3 sequence reads: CATSPRTGGIDTQYF. The DNA for the CDR3 is TGTGCCACCAGCCCGAGGACAGGGGGGATAGATACGCAGTATTTT.

In its sample, this clone was seen a few times. The J gene is TRBJ2-7, the V gene TRBV28; possible D gene TRBD2, 7 bases. The ends were cut back, 7 bases at V and 7 bases at J, with 20 bases in the middle. This CDR3 spans 14 amino acids. Germline CDR1 reads MDHEN; CDR2 reads SYDVKM. As DNA, the CDR3 is TGTGCCAGCATTATCGGAGGGGGGGTAAAAGAGCAGTACTTC. This codes for CASIIGGGVKEQYF.

The chain's CDR3 is CASSIGGQTNYGYTF. The CDR3 region has the DNA TGTGCCAGTAGTATAGGAGGACAGACTAACTATGGCTACACCTTC. The chain is built from TRBV19 and TRBJ1-2; D is perhaps TRBD1 (6 bases). Germline V CDR1 and CDR2: LNHDA, SQIVND (reference sequence). The CDR3 sequence is 15 residues long. Between the trimmed V and J ends, which lost 1 base and 0 bases, there was a span of 9 bases.

This clone was detected only a few times. The chain recombines TRBV5-4 with TRBJ1-5; D not resolved. Germline V gene data show CDR1 as SGHNT and CDR2 as YYREEE (reference sequence). The CDR3 contains 14 residues. Trimming removed 1 base at V and 6 bases at J, with 11 bases between. The CDR3 sequence: CASSLWGVSQPQHF. CDR3 nucleotide sequence: TGTGCCAGCAGCTTGTGGGGAGTGAGTCAGCCCCAGCATTTT.

This clone was detected only once. V is TRBV9 and J is TRBJ1-3; no firm D call. V dropped 0 bases and J dropped 2 bases, with 6 bases sitting between them. This CDR3 is 14 amino acids long. Germline CDR1 is SGDLS and CDR2 is YYNGEE. CDR3 protein: CASSVGGAGNTIYF. In DNA form, the CDR3 reads TGTGCCAGCAGCGTAGGGGGAGCTGGAAACACCATATATTTT.

A note on this clone: Different DNA sequences within this sample yield the same CDR3. The CDR3 is CASSPGVNTGELFF. The CDR3 DNA reads TGTGCCAGCAGCCCGGGAGTTAACACCGGGGAGCTGTTTTTT. The chain combines TRBV11-2 with TRBJ2-2; possible D gene TRBD2, 6 bases. The CDR3 is 14 residues long. Trimming removed 5 bases at V and 2 bases at J, with 9 bases between. Germline loops: CDR1 SGHAT, CDR2 FQNNGV.

This rearrangement joins TRBV7-9 to TRBJ2-7, with a tentative D call TRBD2 (5 bases). The CDR3 spans 12 residues. Germline V gene data show CDR1 as SEHNR and CDR2 as FQNEAQ (reference sequence). Trimming removed 2 bases from V and 6 bases from J, with 8 bases in between. The CDR3 DNA reads as TGTGCCAGCAGCTTACTCGGGGTCGAGCAGTACTTC. Translation: CASSLLGVEQYF.

Points on this clone: The sample holds other DNA sequences that translate to the same CDR3. The chain employs TRBV5-8 and TRBJ2-5; possible D gene TRBD1, 6 bases. The CDR3 runs to 17 residues. The V end was cut by 0 bases, the J end by 1 base, with 16 bases between. CDR1 and CDR2 (germline): SGHTS, YDEGEE. Written as DNA, the CDR3 is TGTGCCAGCAGCTTGGTTACAGGGTCTTGGGGCCAAGAGACCCAGTACTTC. Translating gives CASSLVTGSWGQETQYF. The variable domain in full, completed from reference TRBV5-8 and TRBJ2-5, reads EAGVTQSPTHLIKTRGQQATLRCSPISGHTSVYWYQQALGLGLQFLLWYDEGEERNRGNFPPRFSGRQFPNYSSELNVNALELEDSALYLCASSLVTGSWGQETQYFGPGTRLLVL.

The rearrangement uses TRBV11-3 and TRBJ2-7; D is perhaps TRBD2 (5 bases). Trimming stripped 2 bases from V and 2 bases from J, with 7 bases between. Germline V CDR1 and CDR2: SGHNT, YENEEA. CDR3 length: 13 residues. Here the CDR3 reads CASSLPGTYEQYF. For the CDR3, the DNA is TGTGCCAGCAGCTTACCGGGAACCTACGAGCAGTACTTC.

The rearrangement joins TRBV6-5 to TRBJ2-2; D is uncertain. V gave up 6 bases and J gave up 2 bases, with 4 bases separating them. The germline gives CDR1 MNHEY, CDR2 SVGAGI. This CDR3 has 12 residues. The CDR3 here is CASRANTGELFF. In DNA, the CDR3 is TGTGCCAGCAGAGCCAACACCGGGGAGCTGTTTTTT.

The chain carries TRBV7-2 and TRBJ1-2; 8 bases match TRBD1. Per germline, CDR1 SGHTA and CDR2 FQGNSA. The CDR3 runs 13 residues. J was trimmed by 8 bases and V by 2 bases; bases with no gene match: 4. Here the CDR3 reads CASSLQGAKGYTF. CDR3 coding DNA: TGTGCCAGCAGCTTACAGGGGGCGAAAGGCTACACCTTC.